Listed here are 2 T cell receptor beta chains from one sample, sequenced in a study of identical twins. TCRdb itself ran the 5' RACE reads through MiXCR, one entry per CDR3 protein. Seen here are approximately 630,000 distinct CDR3 sequences, around 7.5% observed once, and the top ten hold less than 2%. These data also featured in a second study, about yellow fever vaccine responses in identical twins.

The specimen sequenced was PBMCs. The receptor set was obtained from a woman between 18 and 29 years old in good health.

The chain combines TRBV5-1 with TRBJ2-5, with D unresolved. In germline, CDR1 is SGHRS, CDR2 YFSETQ. V was clipped by 0 bases and J by 2 bases, with 14 bases between them. CDR3 length equals 16 residues. The CDR3 loop reads CASSLESGLAQETQYF. The CDR3 coding sequence is TGCGCCAGCAGCTTGGAGTCCGGCCTCGCGCAAGAGACCCAGTACTTC.

This clonotype occurred a few times. The chain links TRBV5-1 to TRBJ2-5; perhaps TRBD1 as D (6 bases). The length of the CDR3 is 15 residues. Trimming shortened V by 4 bases and J by 3 bases, and 16 bases separated the two germline ends. Germline lookup yields CDR1 SGHRS and CDR2 YFSETQ. CDR3 region: CASSPRTAGEETQYF. The CDR3 region has the DNA TGCGCCAGCAGCCCCCGGACGGCAGGGGAAGAGACCCAGTACTTC. Combining the CDR3 with reference TRBV5-1 and TRBJ2-5 gives the whole variable domain KAGVTQTPRYLIKTRGQQVTLSCSPISGHRSVSWYQQTPGQGLQFLFEYFSETQRNKGNFPGRFSGRQFSNSRSEMNVSTLELGDSALYLCASSPRTAGEETQYFGPGTRLLVL.